One sample yielded the 9 T cell receptor beta chains listed below, sequenced in a study of T-cell reconstitution after alpha-beta-depleted transplantation in children. Unique molecular identifiers were used in preparing the TCRbeta library. TCRdb re-called the PCR reads with MiXCR, one entry per CDR3 protein. The sample has fewer than 750,000 distinct CDR3 sequences; roughly 27% are singletons. The source was PBMCs, collected before TCRalphabeta/CD19-depleted stem cell transplant. These receptors originate from a boy under two years old with Wiskott-Aldrich syndrome, due to receive a stem cell transplant.

The chain couples TRBV3-1 to TRBJ2-2; 8 nucleotides align to TRBD2. This CDR3 comprises 15 residues. Germline CDR1 is LGHDT and CDR2 is YNNKEL (reference sequence). V lost 1 base and J lost 7; bases outside the gene matches: 5. CDR3 coding DNA: TGTGCCAGCAGCCAAGCGGGAGGGCCCGGCGGGGAGCTGTTTTTT. Translated: CASSQAGGPGGELFF.

This clonotype was detected a few times. The gene calls are TRBV9 and TRBJ1-3; D not resolved. The CDR3 extends over 16 amino acids. V lost 0 bases to trimming and J lost 0 bases, with 10 bases between them. Germline V gene data show CDR1 as SGDLS and CDR2 as YYNGEE. The CDR3 loop reads CASSVGGLSSGNTIYF. CDR3 nucleotide sequence: TGTGCCAGCAGCGTAGGAGGGTTGAGCTCTGGAAACACCATATATTTT.

The chain joins TRBV4-1 to TRBJ2-6, with D possibly being TRBD1 (5 bases). Per germline, CDR1 MGHRA and CDR2 YSYEKL. The CDR3 consists of 16 residues. V was pared by 0 bases and J by 4 bases, with 10 bases between. CDR3 amino acids: CASSQDPGHGANVLTF. CDR3 sequence (DNA): TGCGCCAGCAGCCAAGATCCAGGGCACGGGGCCAACGTCCTGACTTTC.

V usage is TRBV5-1 and J usage is TRBJ2-1, with D perhaps TRBD2 (7 bases). There are 15 residues in the CDR3. V lost 4 bases, J lost 3 bases, and 14 bases lay in between. Germline V gene data show CDR1 as SGHRS and CDR2 as YFSETQ. CDR3 coding DNA: TGCGCCAGCAGCGGAGGGGGGAGGGACTACAATGAGCAGTTCTTC. Translated: CASSGGGRDYNEQFF.

The chain carries TRBV12-3 or TRBV12-4 and TRBJ1-5, with 9 bases lining up with TRBD1. V dropped 3 bases and J dropped 5; count of bases not matched to a gene: 5. The CDR3 runs 15 residues. This CDR3 is CASSFHRGLDQPQHF. In nucleotides, the CDR3 is TGTGCCAGCAGTTTCCACAGGGGGCTCGATCAGCCCCAGCATTTT.

V is TRBV18 and J is TRBJ2-1, with 9 nucleotides matching TRBD2. This CDR3 spans 18 amino acids. V gave up 3 bases and J gave up 8 bases; unmatched junction bases: 17. Germline-derived CDR1 and CDR2 are KGHSH and LQKENI. CDR3 bases: TGTGCCAGCTCACCCAACCCGATAGCGGGAGCCACCGGGGATGAGCAGTTCTTC. It yields the protein CASSPNPIAGATGDEQFF.

J is TRBJ2-2 and V is TRBV5-6; possibly TRBD1 for D (5 bases). The V end lost 0 bases, the J end lost 7 bases, and 7 bases lay between the germline ends. The CDR3 is 13 amino acids. CDR1 SGHDT and CDR2 YYEEEE come from the germline V gene. The CDR3 DNA follows: TGTGCCAGCAGCTTGGGGGGCCACGGGGAGCTGTTTTTT. Its protein product is CASSLGGHGELFF.

The chain is built from TRBV5-1 and TRBJ2-7; D might be TRBD1 (6 bases). CDR1 and CDR2 from the germline V gene are SGHRS and YFSETQ. The V and J ends lost 0 bases and 1 base respectively, with 11 bases between them. The length of the CDR3 is 15 residues. This CDR3 is CASSLAGTPSYEQYF. The CDR3, as DNA: TGCGCCAGCAGCTTGGCCGGGACACCTTCCTACGAGCAGTACTTC. Full variable domain (remainder filled in from reference TRBV5-1 and TRBJ2-7): KAGVTQTPRYLIKTRGQQVTLSCSPISGHRSVSWYQQTPGQGLQFLFEYFSETQRNKGNFPGRFSGRQFSNSRSEMNVSTLELGDSALYLCASSLAGTPSYEQYFGPGTRLTVT.

Only a few counts were recorded for this clonotype. J is TRBJ2-7 and V is TRBV6-1; 13 positions agree with TRBD2. Germline-derived CDR1 and CDR2 are MNHNS and SASEGT. J lost 2 bases, V lost 9 bases, and 7 bases had no gene match. CDR3 length: 15 residues. The CDR3 bases are TGTGCCAGTGGGACTAGCGGGGCCCGGGCCTACGAGCAGTACTTC. Protein sequence: CASGTSGARAYEQYF.